The present entry profiles one T cell receptor beta chain with its context. Antigen: not known. A sample-barcoded 5' primer and a J-beta primer mix were used in a second PCR of roughly 6 to 11 cycles. Using its own MiXCR run on the 5' RACE reads, TCRdb lists one record per CDR3 protein. The repertoire includes fewer than 950,000 distinct CDR3 sequences, about 48% of them detected once, and under 50% sits in the top ten. Germline-derived CDR1 and CDR2 are SNHLY and FYNNEI. The CDR3 runs to 13 residues. V gave up 8 bases and J gave up 0 bases; unmatched junction bases: 4. The sample is drawn from a study of blood T cells in healthy people across ages. Study-wide results and limits: The fall in TCR beta diversity per million T cells was roughly linear with age.

This clonotype originated in a man older than 75 in good health. The chain joins TRBV2 to TRBJ2-7; 7 positions agree with TRBD1. Sequencing was performed on blood. DNA for the CDR3: TGTGCCAGCGACAGGGCGAGCTCCTACGAGCAGTACTTC. It yields the protein CASDRASSYEQYF.